One and the same sample provided the 21 T cell receptor beta chains below, sequenced in a study of shared clonotypes between healthy human individuals (TCRdb year 2020). The library relied on the immunoSEQ multiplex PCR assay. TCRdb limited this immuneACCESS table to in-frame rearrangements with V and J called. A share of clones is missing; checked studies link under half to unresolved V genes, and the rest is unexplained. In this sample the table shows 2 million to 2.5 million clones, less than 95% of which occur a single time. Approximately 0.39% of the sample rests with the top ten. The source material was naive CD4+ T cells from PBMCs. Interpreted using the paper, the cell subset or site label stands for: CD45RA+ positively selected. These receptors came from a man aged 18 to 30 in good health. Some clones in this sample may be carry-over from other donors' samples.

The genes are TRBV27 and TRBJ1-2, with a weak D call TRBD1 (5 bases). This CDR3 contains 15 residues. Looked up from germline, CDR1 is MNHEY and CDR2 is SMNVEV (reference sequence). V was cut by 6 bases and J by 2 bases, with 16 bases left in between. The DNA for the CDR3 is TGTGCCAGCAGCACCTGGGGGGGGGTGAACTATGGCTACACCTTC. Its translation is CASSTWGGVNYGYTF.

The chain joins TRBV5-1 to TRBJ1-2, with D uncertain. The CDR3 is made up of 14 amino acids. Germline V lookup: CDR1 SGHRS, CDR2 YFSETQ. V was cut by 0 bases and J by 2 bases, with 8 bases left in between. As DNA, the CDR3 is TGCGCCAGCAGCTTGGCCGTCAGGAACTATGGCTACACCTTC. It yields the protein CASSLAVRNYGYTF.

On this clone itself: This may come from a read error, since a much larger clone is one base off. Other DNA sequences from this sample encode an identical CDR3 as well. J is TRBJ2-1 and V is TRBV7-8; 11 positions agree with TRBD2. V lost 3 bases and J lost 3; bases outside the gene matches: 1. Per the germline V gene, CDR1 is SGHVS and CDR2 is FQNEAQ. The CDR3 extends over 15 amino acids. CDR3 in amino acids: CASSLGLADYNEQFF. CDR3 in DNA: TGTGCCAGCAGCTTGGGACTAGCGGACTACAATGAGCAGTTCTTC.

J is TRBJ1-1 and V is TRBV29-1; a weak D match, TRBD1 (5 bases). The CDR3 has 14 residues. V was pared by 4 bases and J by 0 bases, with 12 bases between. The germline gives CDR1 SQVTM, CDR2 ANQGSEA. Here the CDR3 DNA reads TGCAGCGTTGGGGGGGGTCCGATGAACACTGAAGCTTTCTTT. Its translation: CSVGGGPMNTEAFF.

This clone appeared a single time. The V gene is TRBV7-2, the J gene TRBJ1-5, with D uncertain. Trimming took off 2 bases at V and 2 bases at J, with 7 bases between the two ends. Per the germline V gene, CDR1 is SGHTA and CDR2 is FQGNSA. The CDR3 length is 14 residues. The CDR3 is CASSLKGRNQPQHF. CDR3 in DNA: TGTGCCAGCAGCTTAAAAGGGCGCAATCAGCCCCAGCATTTT.

The chain uses TRBV7-2 and TRBJ2-7; 9 positions match TRBD1. Trimming at V came to 4 bases and at J to 0 bases, leaving 4 bases not matched to a gene. The CDR3 loop spans 15 amino acids. CDR1 is SGHTA, CDR2 FQGNSA, per germline. The CDR3 here is CASSSQGASSYEQYF. As DNA, the CDR3 is TGTGCCAGCAGCTCACAGGGGGCTAGCTCCTACGAGCAGTACTTC.

V and J are TRBV4-1 and TRBJ2-7; 11 nucleotides agree with TRBD2. CDR1 is MGHRA and CDR2 is YSYEKL in the germline V gene. V lost 4 bases to trimming and J lost 2 bases; unmatched junction nucleotides: 10. The CDR3 runs 17 residues. The DNA for the CDR3 is TGCGCCAGCAGCCCCGCCGTACCTAGCGGGAGGACCTACGAGCAGTACTTC. The encoded protein is CASSPAVPSGRTYEQYF.

The chain employs TRBV19 and TRBJ1-3; possibly TRBD1 for D (5 bases). This CDR3 comprises 18 residues. The V end lost 3 bases, the J end lost 11 bases, and 29 bases lay between the germline ends. CDR1 is LNHDA, CDR2 SQIVND, per germline (reference sequence). The CDR3 region is CASSMLLGTSSSGRAIYF. The CDR3 coding sequence is TGTGCCAGTAGTATGCTTCTGGGGACGTCCTCCTCGGGAAGGGCCATATATTTT. Together with reference TRBV19 and TRBJ1-3, the CDR3 gives the full variable domain: DGGITQSPKYLFRKEGQNVTLSCEQNLNHDAMYWYRQDPGQGLRLIYYSQIVNDFQKGDIAEGYSVSREKKESFPLTVTSAQKNPTAFYLCASSMLLGTSSSGRAIYFGEGSWLTVV.

Worth noting for this clone: Additional DNA sequences in this sample encode the identical CDR3. V is TRBV28 and J is TRBJ2-1; tentatively, D is TRBD2 (6 bases). This CDR3 is 15 amino acids long. In germline, CDR1 is MDHEN, CDR2 SYDVKM. The V end lost 2 bases, the J end lost 0 bases, and 8 bases lay between the germline ends. The CDR3 reads CASSLAGSSYNEQFF. Written as DNA, the CDR3 is TGTGCCAGCAGTTTAGCCGGGAGCTCCTACAATGAGCAGTTCTTC.

J is TRBJ2-5 and V is TRBV7-6, with 10 bases aligning to TRBD2. The V gene's germline CDR1 is SGHVS and CDR2 FNYEAQ. Trimming took 6 bases from V and 4 from J; bases not matched to a gene: 11. This CDR3 has 16 amino acids. CDR3: CASRPGASGSLETQYF. As DNA, the CDR3 is TGTGCCAGCAGACCCGGGGCTAGCGGGAGTCTAGAGACCCAGTACTTC.

This chain joins TRBV30 and TRBJ2-1, with 8 positions matching TRBD1. Looked up from germline, CDR1 is GTSNPN and CDR2 is SVGIG (reference sequence). There are 15 residues in the CDR3. V lost 0 bases, J lost 3 bases, and 4 bases stayed unmatched. This chain's CDR3 is CAWSVRDRGYNEQFF. Written as DNA, the CDR3 is TGTGCCTGGAGTGTCAGAGACAGGGGCTACAATGAGCAGTTCTTC.

This chain links TRBV5-1 with TRBJ2-7, with a weak D call TRBD1 (5 bases). With 4 bases removed from V and 1 base from J, the gap between germline ends came to 15 bases. This CDR3 contains 15 residues. Looked up from germline, CDR1 is SGHRS and CDR2 is YFSETQ. CDR3 nucleotides: TGCGCCAGCAGCCGAGCGACCACAGGTTCCTACGAGCAGTACTTC. The encoded protein is CASSRATTGSYEQYF.

For the CDR3, the DNA is TGTGCCAGCAGCCTTGGACTAGCGGGAGTTTCGGCTTACAATGAGCAGTTCTTC. Its translation: CASSLGLAGVSAYNEQFF. This chain links TRBV12-1 with TRBJ2-1; no DNA check was done on the table's D call, TRBD2. TRBV12-1 is termed a pseudogene. The CDR3 is 18 amino acids.

In DNA, the CDR3 is TGTGCCAGCAGCCGATCCCAAGAGACCCAGTACTTC. Translating gives CASSRSQETQYF. The chain is built from TRBV11-2 and TRBJ2-5; no clear D. V was shortened by 5 bases and J by 1 base, with 5 bases between the two germline ends. The CDR3 loop spans 12 amino acids. CDR1 and CDR2 (germline): SGHAT, FQNNGV. The variable domain in full, with the rest retrieved from reference TRBV11-2 and TRBJ2-5, is EAGVAQSPRYKIIEKRQSVAFWCNPISGHATLYWYQQILGQGPKLLIQFQNNGVVDDSQLPKDRFSAERLKGVDSTLKIQPAKLEDSAVYLCASSRSQETQYFGPGTRLLVL.

This sequence joins TRBV10-3 and TRBJ2-5, with 11 bases identical to TRBD2. Germline V gene data show CDR1 as ENHRY and CDR2 as SYGVKD. The CDR3 contains 15 residues. Trimming took 3 bases from V and 5 from J; bases not matched to a gene: 5. The CDR3 nucleotides are TGTGCCATCAGTGATAGCGGGAGGGGTGAGGAGACCCAGTACTTC. This encodes CAISDSGRGEETQYF.

This chain connects TRBV12-5 to TRBJ2-1; 12 positions match TRBD2. Germline CDR1 reads LGHNT; CDR2 reads FRNRAP. The CDR3 covers 15 residues. The V and J ends lost 3 bases and 7 bases, in that order; junction bases with no gene match: 4. As DNA, the CDR3 is TGTGCTAGTGGTTTACGACTAGCGGGAGATAATGAGCAGTTCTTC. It translates to CASGLRLAGDNEQFF.

This clone has only a few counts. V usage is TRBV5-1 and J usage is TRBJ2-7, with 7 nucleotides matching TRBD1. The CDR3 contains 13 residues. V gave up 6 bases and J gave up 2 bases; unmatched junction bases: 5. Germline loops: CDR1 SGHRS, CDR2 YFSETQ. In DNA form, the CDR3 reads TGCGCCAGCACTGGACAGGCAACCTACGAGCAGTACTTC. Translating gives CASTGQATYEQYF.

The chain uses TRBV30 and TRBJ1-6; the D gene is possibly TRBD1 (5 bases). The CDR3 has 13 residues. Deletions cut 8 bases from V and 5 bases from J, with 13 bases between. CDR1 is GTSNPN, CDR2 SVGIG, per germline (reference sequence). As DNA, the CDR3 is TGTGCCGGAGGGGTACAGAATAATTCACCCCTCCACTTT. Its translation is CAGGVQNNSPLHF. The variable domain in full, completed from reference TRBV30 and TRBJ1-6, reads SQTIHQWPATLVQPVGSPLSLECTVEGTSNPNLYWYRQAAGRGLQLLFYSVGIGQISSEVPQNLSASRPQDRQFILSSKKLLLSDSGFYLCAGGVQNNSPLHFGNGTRLTVT.

The chain joins TRBV5-1 to TRBJ2-7; D is perhaps TRBD1 (5 bases). CDR3 size: 15 residues. Looked up from germline, CDR1 is SGHRS and CDR2 is YFSETQ. V lost 0 bases and J lost 1, with 11 bases in between. For the CDR3, the DNA is TGCGCCAGCAGCTTGGATGGACAATTATCCTACGAGCAGTACTTC. Translated: CASSLDGQLSYEQYF.

The V gene is TRBV15, the J gene TRBJ2-3; no firm D call. Trimming pared 8 bases from V and 4 bases from J, leaving 7 bases between. Germline CDR1 and CDR2: LNHNV and YYDKDF (reference sequence). There are 11 residues in the CDR3. CDR3: CATARADTQYF. CDR3 in DNA: TGTGCCACCGCTCGGGCAGATACGCAGTATTTT.

Worth noting for this clone: The sample contains more than one DNA sequence encoding this CDR3. The chain couples TRBV5-1 to TRBJ1-5; D not certain. V was clipped by 3 bases and J by 1 base, with 5 bases between them. The CDR3 loop spans 13 amino acids. CDR1 is SGHRS and CDR2 is YFSETQ in the germline V gene. The CDR3 here is CASSSDSNQPQHF. The CDR3 nucleotides read TGCGCCAGCAGCTCGGACAGCAATCAGCCCCAGCATTTT.